This T cell receptor (beta chain) was sequenced for a study of T cells in Graves' hyperthyroidism and ophthalmopathy. Amplification of TCR beta CDR3 regions used RNA as the template. The HTBI primer set drove a first-round RT-PCR of the TCR CDR3. TCRdb used MiXCR to reprocess the multiplex PCR reads, holding one entry per CDR3 protein. The data contain a few hundred thousand distinct CDR3 sequences, 22% of them seen just once; the ten biggest clones take up roughly 60%. This clonotype was recorded at least ten times. PBMCs stemmed from less than 13 ml fresh peripheral blood. Input material: blood. This sequence was found in a man aged 30 to 39 with Graves' ophthalmopathy.

CDR3: CASSRTQGANYGYTF. As DNA, the CDR3 is TGTGCCAGCAGCCGCACACAGGGGGCCAACTATGGCTACACCTTC. The chain couples TRBV3-1 to TRBJ1-2, with 9 bases matching TRBD1. The CDR3 sequence is 15 residues long. After removal of 4 bases from V and 2 bases from J, the junction contained 5 bases not matched to a gene. Germline V gene data show CDR1 as LGHDT and CDR2 as YNNKEL (reference sequence).